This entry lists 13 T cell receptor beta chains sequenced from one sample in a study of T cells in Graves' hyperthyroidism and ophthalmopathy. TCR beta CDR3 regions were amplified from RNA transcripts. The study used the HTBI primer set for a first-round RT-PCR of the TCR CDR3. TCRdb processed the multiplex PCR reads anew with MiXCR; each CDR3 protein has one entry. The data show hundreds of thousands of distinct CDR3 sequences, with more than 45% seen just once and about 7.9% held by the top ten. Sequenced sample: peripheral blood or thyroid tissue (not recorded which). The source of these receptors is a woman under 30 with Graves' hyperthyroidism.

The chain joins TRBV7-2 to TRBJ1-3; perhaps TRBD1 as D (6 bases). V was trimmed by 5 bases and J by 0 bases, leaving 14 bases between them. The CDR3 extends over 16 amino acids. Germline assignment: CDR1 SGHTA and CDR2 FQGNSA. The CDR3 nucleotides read TGTGCCAGCAGCCGACTGGACAGACTCTCTGGAAACACCATATATTTT. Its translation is CASSRLDRLSGNTIYF.

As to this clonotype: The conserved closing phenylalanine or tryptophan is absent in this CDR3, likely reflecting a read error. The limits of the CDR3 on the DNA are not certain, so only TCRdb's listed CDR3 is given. CDR3 sequence: CASSSDSGTLTMATQS. The chain employs TRBV7-3 and TRBJ1-2. Per the germline V gene, CDR1 is SGHTA and CDR2 is FQGTGA. The CDR3 contains 16 residues when both ends are counted.

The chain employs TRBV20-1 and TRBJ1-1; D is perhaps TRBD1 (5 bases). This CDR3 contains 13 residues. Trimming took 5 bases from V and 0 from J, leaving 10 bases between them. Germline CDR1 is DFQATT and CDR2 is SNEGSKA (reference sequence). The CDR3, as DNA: TGCAGTGCTCAGAGACAGCTGAACACTGAAGCTTTCTTT. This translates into CSAQRQLNTEAFF.

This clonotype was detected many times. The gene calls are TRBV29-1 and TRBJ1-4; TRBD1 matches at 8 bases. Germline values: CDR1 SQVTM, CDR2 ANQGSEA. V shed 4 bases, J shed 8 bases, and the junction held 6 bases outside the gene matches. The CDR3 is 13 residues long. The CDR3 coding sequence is TGCAGCGTTGTATGGGCAGGGGGCGAAAAACTGTTTTTT. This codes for CSVVWAGGEKLFF.

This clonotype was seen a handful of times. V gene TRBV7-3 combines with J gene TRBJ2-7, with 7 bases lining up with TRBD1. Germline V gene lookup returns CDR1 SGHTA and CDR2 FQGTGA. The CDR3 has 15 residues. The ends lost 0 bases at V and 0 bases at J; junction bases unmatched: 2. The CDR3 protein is CASSLTGTASYEQYF. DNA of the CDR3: TGTGCCAGCAGCTTAACCGGGACAGCCTCCTACGAGCAGTACTTC.

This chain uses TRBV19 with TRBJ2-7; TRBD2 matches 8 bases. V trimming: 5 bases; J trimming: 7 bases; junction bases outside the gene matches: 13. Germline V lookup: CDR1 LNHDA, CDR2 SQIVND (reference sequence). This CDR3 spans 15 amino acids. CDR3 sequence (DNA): TGTGCCAGTAGTTCGACTAGCGCGAGGGGGGATGAGCAGTACTTC. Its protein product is CASSSTSARGDEQYF. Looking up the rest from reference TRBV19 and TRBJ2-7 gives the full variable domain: DGGITQSPKYLFRKEGQNVTLSCEQNLNHDAMYWYRQDPGQGLRLIYYSQIVNDFQKGDIAEGYSVSREKKESFPLTVTSAQKNPTAFYLCASSSTSARGDEQYFGPGTRLTVT.

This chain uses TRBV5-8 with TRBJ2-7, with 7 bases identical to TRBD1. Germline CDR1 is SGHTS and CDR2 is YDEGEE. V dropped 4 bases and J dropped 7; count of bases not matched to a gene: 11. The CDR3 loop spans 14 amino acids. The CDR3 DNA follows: TGTGCCAGCAGCAAGGGACAGACCACTTGGGAGCAGTACTTC. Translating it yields CASSKGQTTWEQYF. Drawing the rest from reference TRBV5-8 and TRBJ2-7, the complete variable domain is EAGVTQSPTHLIKTRGQQATLRCSPISGHTSVYWYQQALGLGLQFLLWYDEGEERNRGNFPPRFSGRQFPNYSSELNVNALELEDSALYLCASSKGQTTWEQYFGPGTRLTVT.

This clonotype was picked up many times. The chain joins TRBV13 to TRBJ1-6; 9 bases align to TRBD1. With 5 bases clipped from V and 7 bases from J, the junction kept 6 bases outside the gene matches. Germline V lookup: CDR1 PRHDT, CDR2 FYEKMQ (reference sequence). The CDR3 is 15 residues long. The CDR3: CASSPQGTGNSPLHF. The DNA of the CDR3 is TGTGCCAGCAGCCCACAGGGGACAGGGAATTCACCCCTCCACTTT.

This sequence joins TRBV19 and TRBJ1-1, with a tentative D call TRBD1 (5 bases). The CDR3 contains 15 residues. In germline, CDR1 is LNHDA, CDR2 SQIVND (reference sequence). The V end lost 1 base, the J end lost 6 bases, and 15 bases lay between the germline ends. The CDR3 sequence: CASSIVGPPGAEAFF. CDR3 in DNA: TGTGCCAGTAGTATAGTGGGACCTCCGGGCGCTGAAGCTTTCTTT.

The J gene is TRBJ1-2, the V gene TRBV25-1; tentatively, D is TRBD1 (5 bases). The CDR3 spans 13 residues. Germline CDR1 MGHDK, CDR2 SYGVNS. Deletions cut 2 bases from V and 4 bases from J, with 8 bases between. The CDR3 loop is CASSEGDGYGYTF. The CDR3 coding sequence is TGTGCCAGCAGTGAAGGGGACGGCTATGGCTACACCTTC.

For the CDR3, the DNA is TGCAGCACCGACTCACAGGACCAGCCCCAGCATTTT. Its translation is CSTDSQDQPQHF. The rearrangement uses TRBV29-1 and TRBJ1-5, with D perhaps matching TRBD1 (5 bases). Trimming removed 8 bases from V and 7 bases from J, with 15 bases in between. Germline loops: CDR1 SQVTM, CDR2 ANQGSEA. The CDR3 runs 12 residues.

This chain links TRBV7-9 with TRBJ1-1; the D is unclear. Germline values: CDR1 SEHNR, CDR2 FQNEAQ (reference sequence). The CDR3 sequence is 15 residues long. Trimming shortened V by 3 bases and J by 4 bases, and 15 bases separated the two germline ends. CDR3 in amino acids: CASSFPAADGTEAFF. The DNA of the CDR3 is TGTGCCAGCAGCTTCCCCGCGGCCGACGGCACTGAAGCTTTCTTT.

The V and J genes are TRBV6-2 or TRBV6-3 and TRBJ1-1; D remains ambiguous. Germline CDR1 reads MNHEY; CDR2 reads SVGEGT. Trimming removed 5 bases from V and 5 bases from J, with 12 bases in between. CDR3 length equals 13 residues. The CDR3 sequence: CASSRLVGTEAFF. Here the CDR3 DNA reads TGTGCCAGCAGTCGGTTGGTGGGGACTGAAGCTTTCTTT.